This T cell receptor beta chain was observed in a study of vaccination effects on CD4 cells after COVID-19. General observations from the study: Early timepoints after infection were absent, and convalescent patients were few in the study. The study found that only 1 of 255 vaccine-induced clones from healthy vaccinees cross-reacted with common cold coronaviruses.

Sequencing was performed with immunoSEQ multiplex PCR; in TCRdb, only in-frame clones are kept and a portion is missing. The table records some 69,000 clones, around 69% of them present only once. Regarding this clone: What it binds is not known.

Within the ViraFEST assay, antigen-specific CD4+ T cells underwent expansion with viral peptide pools prior to sequencing. Following culture for roughly 10 days, CD4+ T cells were isolated. Among the vaccine recipients, none had a prior SARS-CoV-2 infection, and nucleocapsid antibodies were negative. It was with roughly 10 IU/ml IL-2 and about 10 ug/ml peptides that 1.5 million to 2 million PBMC per well were cultured. It was on days 3 and 7 that half the medium was replaced with IL-2 medium. The ends were cut back, 1 base at V and 2 bases at J, with 12 bases in the middle. Looked up from germline, CDR1 is SEHNR and CDR2 is FQNEAQ (reference sequence). The length of the CDR3 is 16 residues.

The clonotype originates from a human donor who received a COVID-19 vaccine. The material sequenced was CD4+ T cells from PBMCs cultured with HCoV-NL63 spike peptides, taken before COVID-19 vaccination. The chain combines TRBV7-9 with TRBJ1-5; tentatively, D is TRBD1 (6 bases). CDR3 coding DNA: TGTGCCAGCAGCTTAGTATGGGGGCTAGGCAATCAGCCCCAGCATTTT. Its translation: CASSLVWGLGNQPQHF.